This T cell receptor beta chain emerged from a study of regulatory T cells in long-lasting Graves disease. Assembly of TCR beta libraries relied on iRepertoire HTBI primers together with Arm-PCR of CDR3 regions. TCRdb re-analysed the multiplex PCR reads in MiXCR, keeping a single row per CDR3 protein. This sample has 450,000 or so distinct CDR3 sequences, with roughly 20% found just once. As to time point: persistent/refractory GD, antithyroid drugs over 5 years with positive TRAb. TCR sequences were obtained from RNA taken from PBMCs. The CDR3 spans 15 residues. The V end was cut by 7 bases, the J end by 0 bases, with 16 bases between. This clonotype came up many times.

This sample comprised peripheral blood mononuclear cells (PBMCs), obtained when the disease was refractory, from a patient treated with antithyroid drugs. This receptor was identified in a female donor with Graves disease. The V and J genes are TRBV12-3 or TRBV12-4 and TRBJ2-7; the D gene is possibly TRBD2 (5 bases). This CDR3 is CASKGARRSSYEQYF. As DNA, the CDR3 is TGTGCCAGCAAGGGAGCACGGCGGAGCTCCTACGAGCAGTACTTC.